There are a few counts of the clone carrying this T cell receptor (beta chain). Its antigen remains unknown. This sample was included in a study of T cell responses to AZD1222 COVID-19 vaccine. General study results and limits: Dominant at 160-218 and 743-854, vaccine-associated CD4 TCRs also spanned spike. The donor group comprised mostly white British people and more females; the analysis possibly underestimated clonal diversity. Just 5 to 7 AZD1222 recipients were seropositive at baseline. In the spike-specific TCR repertoire, nearly half reportedly target unmutated variant regions.

This table comes from immunoSEQ multiplex PCR, and its TCRdb copy is limited to in-frame clones, with some not included. The table lists 75,000 to 100,000 clones, 88% of them singletons. This CDR3 is built from 15 residues. Trimming removed 6 bases from V and 5 bases from J, with 17 bases in between. Germline CDR1 ENHRY, CDR2 SYGVKD. Sample: peripheral blood, taken on day 0 of MenACWY control vaccination. This receptor was identified in an adult in good health. The V gene is TRBV10-3, the J gene TRBJ2-1; the D call may be TRBD1 or TRBD2 (5 bases each). The CDR3 is CAISSDSGKDNEQFF. The CDR3 coding sequence is TGTGCCATCAGCTCCGACAGCGGTAAGGACAATGAGCAGTTCTTC.